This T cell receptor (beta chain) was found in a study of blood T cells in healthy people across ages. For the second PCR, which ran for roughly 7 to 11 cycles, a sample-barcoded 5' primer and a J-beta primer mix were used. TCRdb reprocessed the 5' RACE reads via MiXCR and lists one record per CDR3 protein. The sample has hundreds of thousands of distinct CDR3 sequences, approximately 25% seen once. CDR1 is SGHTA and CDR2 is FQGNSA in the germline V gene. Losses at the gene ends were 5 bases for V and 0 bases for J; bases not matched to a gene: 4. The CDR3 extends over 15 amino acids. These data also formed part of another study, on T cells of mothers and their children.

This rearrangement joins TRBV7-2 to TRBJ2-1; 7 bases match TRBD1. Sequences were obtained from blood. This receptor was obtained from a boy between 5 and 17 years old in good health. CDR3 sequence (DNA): TGTGCCAGCAGCCCACAGGGGTTCTCCTACAATGAGCAGTTCTTC. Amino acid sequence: CASSPQGFSYNEQFF.